This TCR beta chain came from a study of early T cells in non-severe SARS-CoV-2 infection (dated by TCRdb to the early 2020s). In terms of the full investigation: Because TCR sequencing was done on bulk RNA from unsorted whole blood, the alpha and beta chains could not be paired. Paper-wide results and their limitations: Matching against VDJdb was skewed toward anti-spike CD8 responses, likely underestimated virus-specific expansions, and missed private and CD4 specificities.

This clonotype was found many times. No antigen is known for it. No base qualities exist here, and no much larger clone lies one base off it. V lost 4 bases and J lost 0 bases, and the count of bases not matched to a germline gene is 5. CDR1 and CDR2 were assigned from the germline V gene as SGHRS and YFSETQ. The CDR3, from cysteine to phenylalanine, totals 18 residues. The entry retains the CDR3 DNA only, 54 bases that are in frame from base 1. The study was a case-control design nested within a healthcare worker cohort in London, UK, with weekly nasopharyngeal swab PCR tests and blood sampling. Healthcare workers were recruited between 23 and 31 March 2020, during the week of the UK lockdown, and were followed weekly for up to about 16 weeks. The protocol used for the library was 5' RACE. Reads for this sample came from a NextSeq 500. The TCR library protocol attached unique molecular identifiers to individual cDNA molecules to correct for sequencing error and PCR bias. Both TCR alpha and beta chains were sequenced, and tight co-correlation was observed between alpha and beta sequence abundances in each sample. In the authors' own workflow: V gene, J gene and CDR3 annotation of TCR sequences was performed with Decombinator V4. Expanded TCRs were defined as changing significantly between any two time points under a Poisson model with p below 0.0001. Abundances of TCRs were expressed as counts per million after normalisation to the total number of TCRs sequenced in each sample. MAIT TCRs were defined by TRAV1-2 paired with TRAJ12, TRAJ20 or TRAJ33, and iNKT TCRs by TRAV10 paired with TRAJ18. A search of VDJdb, accessed on 1 November 2021, was run for TCRs annotated to CMV, EBV and SARS-CoV-2, with TCRs annotated for multiple antigens excluded. The public reads were run again by TCRdb, first through fastp at Q25 and then through MiXCR, and only productive beta chains were kept. Rows matching on CDR3 protein sequence are summarized as one entry with the most common DNA and genes. These V and J calls derive from TCRdb rather than the authors' analysis. Within this sample are some 45,000 distinct CDR3 sequences, with roughly 4% of them counted one time only. The top ten hold roughly 3% of the sample.

The sequence links TRBV5-1 to TRBJ2-6, with TRBD2 matching 12 junction bases. Sequencing was carried out using whole blood. The receptor was isolated from an adult who was a healthcare worker with PCR-confirmed SARS-CoV-2 infection or an uninfected control (not recorded which). The CDR3 in this case is CASSVPGLAGSGANVLTF. The bases read TGCGCCAGCAGCGTCCCGGGACTAGCGGGCTCTGGGGCCAACGTCCTGACTTTC.